These 26 T cell receptor beta chains were sequenced from one sample in a study of T cells after posttransplantation cyclophosphamide. Clones were sequenced by immunoSEQ multiplex PCR, and TCRdb holds only the in-frame ones, with some missing. This sample has a few thousand clones; roughly 67% occur once, and the top ten carry under 65%. A marrow graft followed busulfan-fludarabine conditioning, with cyclophosphamide on days +3 and +4. The sample was CD8+ T cells sorted from PBMCs, taken around 33 weeks after a stem cell transplant with posttransplant cyclophosphamide. The receptors come from a male patient in his thirties who received an allogeneic stem cell transplant from a related donor, was CMV-positive, and had no GVHD. Some T cells may have come from the graft donor.

CDR3 bases: TGCGCCAGCAGCCAAGATACCGGAGAGACCTACGAGCAGTACTTC. This encodes CASSQDTGETYEQYF. The chain is built from TRBV4-1 and TRBJ2-7; no clear D gene. The CDR3 is 15 amino acids. Germline-derived CDR1 and CDR2 are MGHRA and YSYEKL. The V end lost 0 bases, the J end lost 2 bases, and 11 bases lay between the germline ends.

The CDR3 DNA sequence: TGTGCCAGCAGCCAAGATTGGCCCCGCACAGATACGCAGTATTTT. Its translation is CASSQDWPRTDTQYF. This chain connects TRBV4-2 to TRBJ2-3; D is ambiguous. Trimming cost V 0 bases and J 1 base, with 8 bases left between them. Germline CDR1 reads LGHNA; CDR2 reads YNFKEQ. There are 15 residues in the CDR3.

The chain couples TRBV4-1 to TRBJ1-4; TRBD1 is a possible D gene (5 bases). Germline loops: CDR1 MGHRA, CDR2 YSYEKL. The CDR3 consists of 15 residues. Trimming left V 6 bases short and J 8 bases short, with 19 bases between. CDR3 amino acids: CASSPGWSGGEKLFF. CDR3 DNA: TGCGCCAGCAGTCCTGGGTGGTCGGGGGGAGAAAAACTGTTTTTT.

The chain joins TRBV11-2 to TRBJ2-3; 10 nucleotides line up with TRBD2. V lost 1 base to trimming and J lost 4 bases; unmatched junction nucleotides: 5. Per germline, CDR1 SGHAT and CDR2 FQNNGV. The CDR3 is made up of 16 amino acids. This chain's CDR3 is CASSLAASGRADTQYF. CDR3 DNA: TGTGCCAGCAGCTTAGCCGCTAGCGGGAGAGCAGATACGCAGTATTTT.

This rearrangement joins TRBV18 to TRBJ1-5; 9 bases map to TRBD1. V lost 3 bases to trimming and J lost 4 bases; unmatched junction nucleotides: 7. The CDR3 length is 16 residues. Germline V gene sequence: CDR1 KGHSH, CDR2 LQKENI. This CDR3 reads CASSPLGGQGNQPQHF. As DNA, the CDR3 is TGTGCCAGCTCACCCCTAGGCGGACAGGGGAATCAGCCCCAGCATTTT.

This clone has more than one count but fewer than ten. One junction end disagrees with the germline gene, perhaps due to a read error. The sample carries other DNA sequences with the same CDR3. The rearrangement joins TRBV19 to TRBJ1-6; a possible D gene is TRBD1 (5 bases). Germline loops: CDR1 LNHDA, CDR2 SQIVND (reference sequence). The CDR3 runs 16 residues. CDR3 nucleotides: TGTGCCAGTAGTATTTTTGTCGCAGGGAACAATTCCCCCCTCCACTTT. Its protein is CASSIFVAGNNSPLHF.

This sequence joins TRBV7-2 and TRBJ1-5; D gene uncertain. V gave up 1 base and J gave up 3 bases, with 10 bases separating them. Germline CDR1 is SGHTA and CDR2 is FQGNSA. The CDR3 covers 15 residues. This CDR3 is CASSLEAGANQPQHF. The CDR3 nucleotides are TGTGCCAGCAGCTTAGAGGCAGGTGCCAATCAGCCCCAGCATTTT.

The J gene is TRBJ2-1, the V gene TRBV12-5; 7 positions match TRBD1. After removal of 1 base from V and 7 bases from J, the junction contained 1 base not matched to a gene. The CDR3 totals 13 residues. From germline, CDR1 is LGHNT and CDR2 FRNRAP. CDR3 nucleotide sequence: TGTGCTAGTGGTTTGGACAGGGGAAATGAGCAGTTCTTC. Protein product: CASGLDRGNEQFF.

With respect to this clone: A far larger clone differs by one base, so this is likely a read error. The DNA of the CDR3 is TGTGCCAGCAGCTTCAGGGACACCCCGAGCTCCTATAATTCACCCCTCCACTTT. Protein product: CASSFRDTPSSYNSPLHF. The chain recombines TRBV11-2 with TRBJ1-6; D is perhaps TRBD1 (6 bases). The CDR3 covers 18 residues. Germline assignment: CDR1 SGHAT and CDR2 FQNNGV. V gave up 3 bases and J gave up 0 bases, with 15 bases separating them.

The CDR3 DNA reads TGCGCCAGCAGCCAAGATTTGGTAGCGGGAGAAGAGACCCAGTACTTC. Translation: CASSQDLVAGEETQYF. The chain joins TRBV4-1 to TRBJ2-5; TRBD2 agrees at 9 bases. The CDR3 runs 16 residues. Germline CDR1 is MGHRA and CDR2 is YSYEKL. V shed 0 bases and J 3 bases; nucleotides not matched to a gene: 5.

The V and J genes are TRBV28 and TRBJ1-5; no firm D call. Trimming cost V 5 bases and J 3 bases, with 5 bases left between them. Germline CDR1 and CDR2: MDHEN and SYDVKM. The CDR3 is made up of 12 amino acids. The DNA for the CDR3 is TGTGCCAGCAGTCCCCACAATCAGCCCCAGCATTTT. Translating it yields CASSPHNQPQHF.

The gene calls are TRBV18 and TRBJ2-5; tentative D call: TRBD1 (5 bases). This CDR3 spans 13 amino acids. Deletions cut 3 bases from V and 3 bases from J, with 8 bases between. CDR1 is KGHSH, CDR2 LQKENI, per germline. CDR3 sequence reads: CASSPTAEETQYF. Written as DNA, the CDR3 is TGTGCCAGCTCACCGACAGCAGAAGAGACCCAGTACTTC. The variable domain in full, completed from reference TRBV18 and TRBJ2-5, reads NAGVMQNPRHLVRRRGQEARLRCSPMKGHSHVYWYRQLPEEGLKFMVYLQKENIIDESGMPKERFSAEFPKEGPSILRIQQVVRGDSAAYFCASSPTAEETQYFGPGTRLLVL.

The chain employs TRBV7-2 and TRBJ2-2, with 7 bases that match TRBD2. The CDR3 has 17 residues. CDR1 is SGHTA, CDR2 FQGNSA, per germline. Trimming at V came to 5 bases and at J to 8 bases, leaving 17 bases not matched to a gene. The CDR3 loop is CASSPTSSTSLAGELFF. The CDR3 DNA is TGTGCCAGCAGCCCGACGTCGTCGACTAGCTTGGCGGGGGAGCTGTTTTTT.

The chain links TRBV21-1 to TRBJ2-6; TRBD1, the table's D call, lacks a check against the DNA. TRBV21-1 is deemed a pseudogene. CDR3 length: 17 residues. CDR3 sequence: CASSKGQGYSGANVLTF. CDR3 bases: TGTGCCAGCAGCAAGGGACAGGGTTACTCTGGGGCCAACGTCCTGACTTTC.

This sequence joins TRBV6-5 and TRBJ1-2; D gene uncertain. The CDR3 extends over 13 amino acids. Trimming pared 5 bases from V and 4 bases from J, leaving 11 bases between. From germline, CDR1 is MNHEY and CDR2 SVGAGI. In nucleotides, the CDR3 is TGTGCCAGCAGTCAAACTAAACCCTATGGCTACACCTTC. Translation gives CASSQTKPYGYTF.

This rearrangement joins TRBV19 to TRBJ1-1; TRBD1 agrees at 11 bases. The germline gives CDR1 LNHDA, CDR2 SQIVND (reference sequence). V shed 8 bases, J shed 3 bases, and the junction held 2 bases outside the gene matches. The CDR3 is 13 residues long. This chain's CDR3 is CASLDRGHTEAFF. The CDR3 coding sequence is TGTGCCAGTTTGGACAGGGGGCACACTGAAGCTTTCTTT.

V usage is TRBV9 and J usage is TRBJ2-3, with D perhaps TRBD1 (6 bases). This CDR3 is built from 14 residues. V lost 3 bases, J lost 1 base, and 9 bases lay in between. Germline CDR1 reads SGDLS; CDR2 reads YYNGEE. The CDR3 bases are TGTGCCAGCAGCGCTCACAGGGGCACAGATACGCAGTATTTT. This encodes CASSAHRGTDTQYF.

In regard to this clone: The same CDR3 can be traced to other DNA sequences in this sample. The rearrangement joins TRBV5-1 to TRBJ1-5; maybe TRBD1 (5 bases). Germline loops: CDR1 SGHRS, CDR2 YFSETQ. V was trimmed by 0 bases and J by 1 base, leaving 8 bases between them. The CDR3 loop spans 15 amino acids. This chain's CDR3 is CASSLVGGSNQPQHF. DNA of the CDR3: TGCGCCAGCAGCTTGGTCGGGGGGAGCAATCAGCCCCAGCATTTT.

In this sample, this clone turned up a few times. A far larger clone is a single base away, which makes a read error likely. This same CDR3 is encoded by further DNA sequences in the sample. CDR3 nucleotide sequence: TGTGCCAGCAGCTTCAGGGACACCCCGAGCTCCTATAATTCACCCCTCCACTTT. Translated, it gives CASSFRDTPSSYNSPLHF. The chain uses TRBV5-6 and TRBJ1-6; tentative D call: TRBD1 (6 bases). The CDR3 has 18 residues. V lost 2 bases and J 0 bases, leaving 15 bases between the germline ends. The germline CDR1 and CDR2 sequences are SGHDT and YYEEEE. Full variable domain (rest looked up from reference TRBV5-6 and TRBJ1-6): DAGVTQSPTHLIKTRGQQVTLRCSPKSGHDTVSWYQQALGQGPQFIFQYYEEEERQRGNFPDRFSGHQFPNYSSELNVNALLLGDSALYLCASSFRDTPSSYNSPLHFGNGTRLTVT.

The rearrangement joins TRBV7-9 to TRBJ2-7; a possible D gene is TRBD1 (6 bases). There are 13 residues in the CDR3. Germline V CDR1 and CDR2: SEHNR, FQNEAQ (reference sequence). V was pared by 5 bases and J by 0 bases, with 8 bases between. CDR3 sequence (DNA): TGTGCCAGCAGCCCGGACAGCTCCTACGAGCAGTACTTC. This gives the protein CASSPDSSYEQYF.

The rearrangement joins TRBV6-1 to TRBJ1-2, with 9 bases matching TRBD1. The CDR3 is 14 residues long. Losses at the gene ends were 6 bases for V and 4 bases for J; bases not matched to a gene: 6. The germline CDR1 and CDR2 sequences are MNHNS and SASEGT. DNA of the CDR3: TGTGCCAGCAGCCCGATACAGGGGGCCTATGGCTACACCTTC. Translated, it gives CASSPIQGAYGYTF.

The chain uses TRBV5-1 and TRBJ2-3, with 7 bases identical to TRBD2. After removal of 7 bases from V and 0 bases from J, the junction contained 2 bases not matched to a gene. CDR3 length: 13 amino acids. The V gene's germline CDR1 is SGHRS and CDR2 YFSETQ. DNA of the CDR3: TGCGCCAGCCTAGCGGCTAGCACAGATACGCAGTATTTT. Amino acid sequence: CASLAASTDTQYF.

The chain links TRBV9 to TRBJ2-3; weak D call: TRBD1 (5 bases). Germline V lookup: CDR1 SGDLS, CDR2 YYNGEE. Trimming took 0 bases from V and 5 from J, leaving 13 bases between them. This CDR3 has 15 amino acids. The CDR3 region is CASSVVGRVQDTQYF. Here the CDR3 DNA reads TGTGCCAGCAGCGTAGTGGGGCGAGTGCAAGATACGCAGTATTTT. The entire variable domain, with the rest obtained from reference TRBV9 and TRBJ2-3, is as follows: DSGVTQTPKHLITATGQRVTLRCSPRSGDLSVYWYQQSLDQGLQFLIQYYNGEERAKGNILERFSAQQFPDLHSELNLSSLELGDSALYFCASSVVGRVQDTQYFGPGTRLTVL.

A note on this clone: This likely reflects a read error, since a far larger clone is one base away. This sequence joins TRBV11-2 and TRBJ1-6; D is possibly TRBD1 (6 bases). This CDR3 has 18 residues. CDR1 and CDR2 (germline): SGHAT, FQNNGV. V was trimmed by 3 bases and J by 0 bases, leaving 15 bases between them. The CDR3 bases are TGTGCCAGCAGCTTCTGGGACACCCCGAGCTCCTATAATTCACCCCTCCACTTT. It yields the protein CASSFWDTPSSYNSPLHF. Full variable domain (remainder filled in from reference TRBV11-2 and TRBJ1-6): EAGVAQSPRYKIIEKRQSVAFWCNPISGHATLYWYQQILGQGPKLLIQFQNNGVVDDSQLPKDRFSAERLKGVDSTLKIQPAKLEDSAVYLCASSFWDTPSSYNSPLHFGNGTRLTVT.

The chain carries TRBV6-6 and TRBJ2-7; the match to TRBD1 covers 12 bases. CDR3 length: 15 amino acids. CDR1 MNHNY and CDR2 SVGAGI come from the germline V gene (reference sequence). V shed 6 bases, J shed 5 bases, and the junction held 8 bases outside the gene matches. The CDR3 DNA reads as TGTGCCAGCAGAATCGGCGGGACAGGGGGCCACGAGCAGTACTTC. Its translation is CASRIGGTGGHEQYF.

The V gene is TRBV2, the J gene TRBJ2-1; the D gene is possibly TRBD1 (5 bases). CDR1 and CDR2 from the germline V gene are SNHLY and FYNNEI. V lost 4 bases, J lost 8 bases, and 15 bases lay in between. The CDR3 runs to 14 residues. DNA of the CDR3: TGTGCCAGCAGTGCGGGCCGCCAGGGCGATGAGCAGTTCTTC. Its translation is CASSAGRQGDEQFF.